The present TCR beta chain was sequenced within a study of cytomegalovirus exposure and HLA in healthy donors. Whole-study findings and limits: TCR beta chains numbering under 200 were designated cytomegalovirus-associated.

About this clone: Its matching antigen is unknown.

Profiling relied on immunoSEQ multiplex PCR, and the TCRdb table lists in-frame clones only, not all of them. Here the sample spans about 160,000 clones, more than 70% being singletons. Germline lookup yields CDR1 SGHAT and CDR2 FQNNGV. Deletions cut 0 bases from V and 6 bases from J, with 6 bases between. The CDR3 consists of 13 residues. V and J are TRBV11-2 and TRBJ1-5; D not certain. The receptor was isolated from a man aged 18 to 30 in good health and CMV-seronegative. Sequencing was performed on PBMCs. The CDR3 reads CASSLDGGQPQHF. The CDR3, as DNA: TGTGCCAGCAGCTTAGATGGCGGTCAGCCCCAGCATTTT.